This entry concerns a single T cell receptor (beta chain). These data belong to a study of blood T cell repertoires in COVID-19. The ends lost 6 bases at V and 0 bases at J; junction bases unmatched: 5. Germline V lookup: CDR1 MNHEY, CDR2 SVGAGI. The CDR3 contains 15 residues. Data came from immunoSEQ multiplex PCR; TCRdb stores just in-frame clones and leaves some out. The sample lists almost 250,000 clones, roughly 85% seen once, with 9.1% in the top ten. The TCR sequence derives from a woman aged 45-60 years with acute COVID-19. The material sequenced was PBMCs or T cells enriched from blood (not recorded which). The J gene is TRBJ1-5, the V gene TRBV6-5, with 7 bases matching TRBD1. CDR3: CASSVGQYSNQPQHF. As DNA, the CDR3 is TGTGCCAGCAGCGTGGGACAGTATAGCAATCAGCCCCAGCATTTT.